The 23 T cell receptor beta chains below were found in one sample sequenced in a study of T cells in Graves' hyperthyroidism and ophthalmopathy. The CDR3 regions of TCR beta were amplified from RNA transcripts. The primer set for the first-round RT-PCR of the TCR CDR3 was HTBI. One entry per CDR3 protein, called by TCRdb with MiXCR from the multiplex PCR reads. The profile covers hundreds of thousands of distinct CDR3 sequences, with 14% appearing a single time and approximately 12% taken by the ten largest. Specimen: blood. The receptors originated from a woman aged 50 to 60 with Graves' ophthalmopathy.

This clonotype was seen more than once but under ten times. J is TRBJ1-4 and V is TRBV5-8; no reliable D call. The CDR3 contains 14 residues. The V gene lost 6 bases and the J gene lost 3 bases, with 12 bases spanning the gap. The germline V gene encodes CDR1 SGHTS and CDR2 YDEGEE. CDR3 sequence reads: CASNRLTANEKLFF. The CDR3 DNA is TGTGCCAGCAACCGATTAACAGCTAATGAAAAACTGTTTTTT.

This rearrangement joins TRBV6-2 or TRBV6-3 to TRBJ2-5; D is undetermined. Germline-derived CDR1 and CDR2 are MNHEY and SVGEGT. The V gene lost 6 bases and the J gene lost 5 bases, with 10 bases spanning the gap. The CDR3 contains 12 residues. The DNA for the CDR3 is TGTGCCAGCAGCCGCCCCGACGAGACCCAGTACTTC. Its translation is CASSRPDETQYF.

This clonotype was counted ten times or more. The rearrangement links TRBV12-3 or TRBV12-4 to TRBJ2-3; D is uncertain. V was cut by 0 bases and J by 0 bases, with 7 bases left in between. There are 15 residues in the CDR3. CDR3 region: CASSLAGTSTDTQYF. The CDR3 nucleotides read TGTGCCAGCAGTTTAGCGGGAACTAGCACAGATACGCAGTATTTT.

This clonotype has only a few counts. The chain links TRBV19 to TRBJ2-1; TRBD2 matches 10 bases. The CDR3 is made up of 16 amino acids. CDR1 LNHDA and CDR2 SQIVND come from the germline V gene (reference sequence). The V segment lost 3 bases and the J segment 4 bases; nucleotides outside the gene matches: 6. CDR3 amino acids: CASSIGRAGGYNEQFF. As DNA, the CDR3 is TGTGCCAGTAGTATCGGTAGAGCGGGAGGGTACAATGAGCAGTTCTTC.

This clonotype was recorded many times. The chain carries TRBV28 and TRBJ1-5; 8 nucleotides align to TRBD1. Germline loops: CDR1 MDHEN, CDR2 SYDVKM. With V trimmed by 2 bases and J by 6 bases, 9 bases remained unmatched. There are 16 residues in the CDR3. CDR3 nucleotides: TGTGCCAGCAGTTTAGGATTACAGGGGGGAGGTCAGCCCCAGCATTTT. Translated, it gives CASSLGLQGGGQPQHF.

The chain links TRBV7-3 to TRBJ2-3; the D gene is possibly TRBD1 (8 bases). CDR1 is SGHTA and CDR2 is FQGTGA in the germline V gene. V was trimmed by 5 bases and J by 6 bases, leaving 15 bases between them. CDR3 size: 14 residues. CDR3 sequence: CASSIQGGADTQYF. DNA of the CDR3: TGTGCCAGCAGCATACAGGGGGGGGCGGATACGCAGTATTTT.

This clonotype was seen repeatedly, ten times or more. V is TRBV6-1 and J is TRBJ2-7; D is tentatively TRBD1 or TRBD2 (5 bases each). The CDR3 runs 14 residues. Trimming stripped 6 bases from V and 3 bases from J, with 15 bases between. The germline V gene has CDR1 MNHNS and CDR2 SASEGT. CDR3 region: CASRRGRDFYEQYF. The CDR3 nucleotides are TGTGCCAGCAGGAGGGGCAGGGATTTCTACGAGCAGTACTTC.

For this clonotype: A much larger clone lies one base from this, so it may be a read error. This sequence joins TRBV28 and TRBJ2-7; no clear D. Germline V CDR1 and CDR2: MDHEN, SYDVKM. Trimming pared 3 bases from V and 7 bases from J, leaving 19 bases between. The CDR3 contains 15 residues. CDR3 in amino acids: CASSFTARGLGEQYF. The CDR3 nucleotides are TGTGCCAGCAGTTTCACGGCGAGAGGCTTGGGGGAGCAGTACTTC.

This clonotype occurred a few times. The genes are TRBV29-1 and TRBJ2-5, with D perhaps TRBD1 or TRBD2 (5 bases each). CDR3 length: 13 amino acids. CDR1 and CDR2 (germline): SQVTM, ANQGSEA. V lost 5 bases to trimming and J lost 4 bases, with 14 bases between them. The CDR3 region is CSVFGAPGETQYF. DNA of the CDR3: TGCAGCGTTTTCGGGGCGCCGGGAGAGACCCAGTACTTC.

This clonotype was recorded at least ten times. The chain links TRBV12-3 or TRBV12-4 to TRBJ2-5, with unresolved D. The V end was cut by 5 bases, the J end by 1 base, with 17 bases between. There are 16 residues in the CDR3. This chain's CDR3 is CASSDSGSFSQETQYF. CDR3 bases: TGTGCCAGCAGTGATAGTGGGTCCTTCTCCCAAGAGACCCAGTACTTC.

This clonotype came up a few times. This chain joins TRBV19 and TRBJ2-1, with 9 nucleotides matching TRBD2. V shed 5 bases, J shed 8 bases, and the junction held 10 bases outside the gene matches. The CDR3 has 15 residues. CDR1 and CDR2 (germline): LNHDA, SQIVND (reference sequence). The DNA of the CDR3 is TGTGCCAGTAGTTTTAGCGGGAGAGTCAACTATGAGCAGTTCTTC. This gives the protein CASSFSGRVNYEQFF.

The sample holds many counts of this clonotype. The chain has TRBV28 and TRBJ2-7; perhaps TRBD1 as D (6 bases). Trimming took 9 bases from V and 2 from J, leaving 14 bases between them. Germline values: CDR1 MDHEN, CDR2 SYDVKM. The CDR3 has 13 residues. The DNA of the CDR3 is TGTGCCAGTGGGACAATTCCAACCTACGAGCAGTACTTC. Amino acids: CASGTIPTYEQYF.

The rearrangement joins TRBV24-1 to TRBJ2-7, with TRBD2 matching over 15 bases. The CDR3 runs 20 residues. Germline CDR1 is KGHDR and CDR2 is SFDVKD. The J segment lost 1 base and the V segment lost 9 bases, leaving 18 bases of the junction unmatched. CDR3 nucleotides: TGTGCCACCGGGAGGATAGCTCCCGGGACTAGCGGGAGGAAATCCTACGAGCAGTACTTC. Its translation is CATGRIAPGTSGRKSYEQYF.

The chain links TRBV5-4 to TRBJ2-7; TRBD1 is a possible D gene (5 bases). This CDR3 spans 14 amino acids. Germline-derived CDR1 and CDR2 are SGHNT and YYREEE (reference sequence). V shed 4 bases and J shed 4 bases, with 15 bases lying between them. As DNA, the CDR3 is TGTGCCAGCAGCGGTGACAGAGCCTCATACGAGCAGTACTTC. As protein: CASSGDRASYEQYF.

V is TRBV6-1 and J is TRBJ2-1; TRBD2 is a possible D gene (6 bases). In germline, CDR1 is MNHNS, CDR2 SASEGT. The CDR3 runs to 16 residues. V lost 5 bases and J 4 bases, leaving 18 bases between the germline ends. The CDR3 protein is CASSSGTSRGYNEQFF. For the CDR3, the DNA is TGTGCCAGCAGTTCCGGGACTTCCCGAGGGTACAATGAGCAGTTCTTC.

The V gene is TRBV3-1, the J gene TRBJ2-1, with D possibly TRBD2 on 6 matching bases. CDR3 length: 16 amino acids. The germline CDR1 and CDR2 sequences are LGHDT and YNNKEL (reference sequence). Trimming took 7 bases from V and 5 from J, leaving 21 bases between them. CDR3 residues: CASNHTSPPGNNEQFF. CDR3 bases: TGTGCCAGCAACCATACTAGCCCTCCAGGGAACAATGAGCAGTTCTTC.

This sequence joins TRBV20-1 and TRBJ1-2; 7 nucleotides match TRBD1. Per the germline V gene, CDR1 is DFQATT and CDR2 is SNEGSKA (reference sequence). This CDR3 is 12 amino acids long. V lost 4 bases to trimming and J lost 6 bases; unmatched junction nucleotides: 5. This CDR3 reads CSAIQGTHGYTF. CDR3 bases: TGCAGTGCTATACAGGGGACCCATGGCTACACCTTC.

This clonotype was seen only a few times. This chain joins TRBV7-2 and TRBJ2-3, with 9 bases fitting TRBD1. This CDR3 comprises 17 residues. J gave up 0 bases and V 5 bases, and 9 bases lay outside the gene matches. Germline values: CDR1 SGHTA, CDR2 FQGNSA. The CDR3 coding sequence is TGTGCCAGCAGCCCAAACAGGGGGCCATCTAGCACAGATACGCAGTATTTT. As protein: CASSPNRGPSSTDTQYF.

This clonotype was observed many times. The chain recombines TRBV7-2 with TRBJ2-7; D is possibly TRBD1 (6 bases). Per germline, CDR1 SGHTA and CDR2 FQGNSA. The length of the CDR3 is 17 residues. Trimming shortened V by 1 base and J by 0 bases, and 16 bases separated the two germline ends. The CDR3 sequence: CASSLVGYGQFSYEQYF. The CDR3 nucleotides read TGTGCCAGCAGCTTAGTGGGCTACGGACAGTTCTCCTACGAGCAGTACTTC.

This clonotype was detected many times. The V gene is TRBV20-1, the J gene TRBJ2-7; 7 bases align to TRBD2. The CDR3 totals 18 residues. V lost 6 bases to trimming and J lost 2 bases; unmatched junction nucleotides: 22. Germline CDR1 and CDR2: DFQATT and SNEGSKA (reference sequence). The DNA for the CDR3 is TGCAGTGCCCTTAGTACCGGGGGGTTTCTCTCCGCCGCCTACGAGCAGTACTTC. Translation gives CSALSTGGFLSAAYEQYF.

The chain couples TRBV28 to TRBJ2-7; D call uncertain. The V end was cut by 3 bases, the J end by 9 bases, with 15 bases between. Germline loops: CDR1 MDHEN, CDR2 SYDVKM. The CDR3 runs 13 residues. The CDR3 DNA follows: TGTGCCAGCAGTTTCGTACGCCATTACCCGCAGTACTTC. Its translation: CASSFVRHYPQYF.

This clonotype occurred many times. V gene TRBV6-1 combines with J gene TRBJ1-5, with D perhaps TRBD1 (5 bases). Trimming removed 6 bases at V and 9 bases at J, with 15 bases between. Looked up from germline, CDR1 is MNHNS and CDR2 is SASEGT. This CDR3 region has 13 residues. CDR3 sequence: CASRTDPFAPQHF. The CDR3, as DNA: TGTGCCAGCAGGACAGATCCCTTTGCGCCCCAGCATTTT.

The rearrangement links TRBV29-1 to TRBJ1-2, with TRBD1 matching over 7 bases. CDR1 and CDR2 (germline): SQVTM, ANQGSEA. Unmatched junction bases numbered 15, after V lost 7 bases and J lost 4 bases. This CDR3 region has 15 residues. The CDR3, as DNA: TGCAGCGACCACGGACAGGTGGGGTTTGGCTATGGCTACACCTTC. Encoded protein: CSDHGQVGFGYGYTF. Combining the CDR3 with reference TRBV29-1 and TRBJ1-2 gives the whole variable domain SAVISQKPSRDICQRGTSLTIQCQVDSQVTMMFWYRQQPGQSLTLIATANQGSEATYESGFVIDKFPISRPNLTFSTLTVSNMSPEDSSIYLCSDHGQVGFGYGYTFGSGTRLTVV.